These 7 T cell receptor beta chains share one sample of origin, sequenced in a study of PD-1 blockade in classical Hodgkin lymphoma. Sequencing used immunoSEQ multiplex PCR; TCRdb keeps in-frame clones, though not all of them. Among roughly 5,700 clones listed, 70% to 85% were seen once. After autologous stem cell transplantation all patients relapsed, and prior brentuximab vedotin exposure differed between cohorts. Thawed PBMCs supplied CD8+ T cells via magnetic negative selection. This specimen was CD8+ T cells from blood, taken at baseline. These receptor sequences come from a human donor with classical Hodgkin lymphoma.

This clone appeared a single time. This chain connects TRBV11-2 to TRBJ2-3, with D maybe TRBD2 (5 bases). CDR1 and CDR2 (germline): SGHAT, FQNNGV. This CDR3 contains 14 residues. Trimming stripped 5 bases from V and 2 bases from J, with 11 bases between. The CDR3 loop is CASSRRGNTDTQYF. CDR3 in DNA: TGTGCCAGCAGCCGTCGAGGGAACACAGATACGCAGTATTTT.

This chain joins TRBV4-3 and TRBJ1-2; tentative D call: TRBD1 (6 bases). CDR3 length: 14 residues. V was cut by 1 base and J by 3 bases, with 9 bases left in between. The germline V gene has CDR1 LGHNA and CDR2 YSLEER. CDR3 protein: CASSQVQGDYGYTF. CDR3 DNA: TGCGCCAGCAGCCAAGTACAGGGCGACTATGGCTACACCTTC.

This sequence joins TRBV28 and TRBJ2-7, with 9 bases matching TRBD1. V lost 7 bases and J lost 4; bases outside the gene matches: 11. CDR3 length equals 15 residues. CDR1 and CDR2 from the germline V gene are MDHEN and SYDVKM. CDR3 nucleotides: TGTGCCAGCACCCTGCTCCGGGACAGGGCTTACGAGCAGTACTTC. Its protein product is CASTLLRDRAYEQYF.

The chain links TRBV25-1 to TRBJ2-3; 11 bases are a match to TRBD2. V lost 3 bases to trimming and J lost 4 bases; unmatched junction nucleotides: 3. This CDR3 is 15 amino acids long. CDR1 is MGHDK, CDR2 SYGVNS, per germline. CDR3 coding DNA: TGTGCCAGCAGTGATAGCGGGGGGGATTCAGATACGCAGTATTTT. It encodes CASSDSGGDSDTQYF.

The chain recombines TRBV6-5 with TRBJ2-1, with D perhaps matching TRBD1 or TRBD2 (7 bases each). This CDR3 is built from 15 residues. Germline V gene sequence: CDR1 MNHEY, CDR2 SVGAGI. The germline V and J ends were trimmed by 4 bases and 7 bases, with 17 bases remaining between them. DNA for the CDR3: TGTGCCAGCAGTTTTGACAGGGCCGGGGGGAATGAGCAGTTCTTC. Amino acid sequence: CASSFDRAGGNEQFF.

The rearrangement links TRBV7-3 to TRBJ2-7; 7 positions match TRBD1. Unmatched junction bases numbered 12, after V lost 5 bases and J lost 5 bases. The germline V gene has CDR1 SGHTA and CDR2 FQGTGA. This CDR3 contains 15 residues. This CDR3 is CASSRWDSTVNEQYF. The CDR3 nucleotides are TGTGCCAGCAGCCGCTGGGACAGCACGGTCAACGAGCAGTACTTC.

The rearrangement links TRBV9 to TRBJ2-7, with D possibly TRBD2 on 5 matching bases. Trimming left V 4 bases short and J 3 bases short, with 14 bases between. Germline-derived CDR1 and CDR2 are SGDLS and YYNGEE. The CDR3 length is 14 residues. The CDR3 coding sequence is TGTGCCAGCAGCCGGATTCCGGGAAACTACGAGCAGTACTTC. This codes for CASSRIPGNYEQYF.